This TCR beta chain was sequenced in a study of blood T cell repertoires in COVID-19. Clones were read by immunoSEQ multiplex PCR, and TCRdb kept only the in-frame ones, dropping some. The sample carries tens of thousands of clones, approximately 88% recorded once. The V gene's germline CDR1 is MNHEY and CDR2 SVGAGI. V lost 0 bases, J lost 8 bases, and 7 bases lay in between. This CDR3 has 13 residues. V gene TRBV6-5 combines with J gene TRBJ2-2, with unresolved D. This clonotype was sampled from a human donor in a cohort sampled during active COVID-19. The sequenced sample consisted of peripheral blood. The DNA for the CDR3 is TGTGCCAGCAGTTACTCCCGTCCTGGGGAGCTGTTTTTT. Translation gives CASSYSRPGELFF.